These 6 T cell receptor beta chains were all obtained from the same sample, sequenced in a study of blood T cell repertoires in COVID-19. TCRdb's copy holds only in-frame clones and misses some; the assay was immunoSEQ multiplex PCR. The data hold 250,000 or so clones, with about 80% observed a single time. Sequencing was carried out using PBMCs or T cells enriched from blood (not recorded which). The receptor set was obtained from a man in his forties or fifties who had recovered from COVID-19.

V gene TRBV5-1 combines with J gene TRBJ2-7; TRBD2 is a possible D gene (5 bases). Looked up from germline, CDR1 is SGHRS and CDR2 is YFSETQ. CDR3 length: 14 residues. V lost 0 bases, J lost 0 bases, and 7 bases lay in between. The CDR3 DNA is TGCGCCAGCAGCTTGGAGCGGCTCTCCTACGAGCAGTACTTC. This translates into CASSLERLSYEQYF.

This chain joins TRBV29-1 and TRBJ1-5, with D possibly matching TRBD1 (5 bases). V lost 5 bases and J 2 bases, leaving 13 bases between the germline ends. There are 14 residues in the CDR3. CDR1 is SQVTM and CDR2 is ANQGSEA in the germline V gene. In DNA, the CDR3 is TGCAGCGTTCGGGGGGATGAGGGCAATCAGCCCCAGCATTTT. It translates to CSVRGDEGNQPQHF. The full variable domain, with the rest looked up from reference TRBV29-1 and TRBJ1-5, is SAVISQKPSRDICQRGTSLTIQCQVDSQVTMMFWYRQQPGQSLTLIATANQGSEATYESGFVIDKFPISRPNLTFSTLTVSNMSPEDSSIYLCSVRGDEGNQPQHFGDGTRLSIL.

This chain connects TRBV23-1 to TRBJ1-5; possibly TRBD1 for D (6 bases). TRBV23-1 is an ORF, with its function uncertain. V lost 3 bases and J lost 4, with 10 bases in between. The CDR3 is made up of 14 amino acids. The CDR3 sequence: CASSHARGNQPQHF. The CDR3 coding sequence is TGCGCCAGCAGTCACGCCAGGGGAAATCAGCCCCAGCATTTT.

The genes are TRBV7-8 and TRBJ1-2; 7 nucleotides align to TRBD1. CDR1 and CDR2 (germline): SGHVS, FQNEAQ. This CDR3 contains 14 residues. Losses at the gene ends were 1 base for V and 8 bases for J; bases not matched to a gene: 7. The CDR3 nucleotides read TGTGCCAGCAGCTTAGATGAGGGGGCGTGGGGCTACACCTTC. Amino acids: CASSLDEGAWGYTF.

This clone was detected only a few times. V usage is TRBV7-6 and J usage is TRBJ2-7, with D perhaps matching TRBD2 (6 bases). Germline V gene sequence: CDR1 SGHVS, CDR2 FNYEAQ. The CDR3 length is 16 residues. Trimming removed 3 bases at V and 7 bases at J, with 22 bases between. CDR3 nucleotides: TGTGCCAGCAGCTTTCATGGGCGCGGGATACCTAGAGAGCAGTACTTC. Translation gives CASSFHGRGIPREQYF.

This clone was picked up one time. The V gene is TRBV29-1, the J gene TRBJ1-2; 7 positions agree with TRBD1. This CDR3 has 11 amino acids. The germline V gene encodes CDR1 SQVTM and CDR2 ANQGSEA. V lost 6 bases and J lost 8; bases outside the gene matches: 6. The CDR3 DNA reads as TGCAGCGTACAGGGGATTGAGGGCTACACCTTC. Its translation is CSVQGIEGYTF.